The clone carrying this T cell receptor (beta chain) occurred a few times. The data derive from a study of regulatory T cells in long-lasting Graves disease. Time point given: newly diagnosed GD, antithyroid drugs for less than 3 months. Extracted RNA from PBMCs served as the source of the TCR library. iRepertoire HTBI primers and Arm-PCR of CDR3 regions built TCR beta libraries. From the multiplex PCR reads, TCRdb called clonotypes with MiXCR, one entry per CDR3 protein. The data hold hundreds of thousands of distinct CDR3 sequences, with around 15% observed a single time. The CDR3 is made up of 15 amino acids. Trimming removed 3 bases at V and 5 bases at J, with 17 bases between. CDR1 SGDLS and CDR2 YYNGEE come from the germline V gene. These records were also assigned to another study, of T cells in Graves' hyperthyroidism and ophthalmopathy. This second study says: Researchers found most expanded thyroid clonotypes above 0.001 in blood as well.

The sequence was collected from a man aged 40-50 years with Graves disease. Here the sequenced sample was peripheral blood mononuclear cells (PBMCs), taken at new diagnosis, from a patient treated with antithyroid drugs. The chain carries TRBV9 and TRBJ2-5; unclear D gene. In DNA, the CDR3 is TGTGCCAGCAGCGAAGGGTGGACGCGCCCCGAGACCCAGTACTTC. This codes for CASSEGWTRPETQYF. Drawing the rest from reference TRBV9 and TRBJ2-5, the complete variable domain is DSGVTQTPKHLITATGQRVTLRCSPRSGDLSVYWYQQSLDQGLQFLIQYYNGEERAKGNILERFSAQQFPDLHSELNLSSLELGDSALYFCASSEGWTRPETQYFGPGTRLLVL.